The clone carrying this T cell receptor (beta chain) has ten or more counts. No treatment had been given to any patient before thyroid surgery. The CDR3 length is 15 residues. The V end lost 4 bases, the J end lost 0 bases, and 11 bases lay between the germline ends. Germline V gene data show CDR1 as SGHRS and CDR2 as YFSETQ. The data were taken from a study of metastatic and nonmetastatic thyroid tumors. Study context: Patients with malignant and benign thyroid disease provided blood and tumor or nodule tissue, whose repertoires were compared.

TCRdb re-analyzed the PCR reads using MiXCR. The table records roughly 34,000 clones, about 15% of them present only once. Sequenced sample: blood. The chain combines TRBV5-1 with TRBJ1-5, with no clear D. The source is a male donor with papillary thyroid cancer or a benign thyroid nodule (not recorded which). Some clones in this sample may be carry-over from other donors' samples. DNA of the CDR3: TGCGCCAGCAGCCTCTCAGGTGTTAGCAATCAGCCCCAGCATTTT. Translated: CASSLSGVSNQPQHF. The whole variable domain, filled in from reference TRBV5-1 and TRBJ1-5, reads KAGVTQTPRYLIKTRGQQVTLSCSPISGHRSVSWYQQTPGQGLQFLFEYFSETQRNKGNFPGRFSGRQFSNSRSEMNVSTLELGDSALYLCASSLSGVSNQPQHFGDGTRLSIL.